This paragraph covers one T cell receptor (beta chain) sequence. This clone was detected once. What antigen it recognizes has not been identified. Base qualities are missing; no much larger clone stands one base away. This record belongs to a study of blood T cell repertoires in COVID-19 (TCRdb year 2020). Turning to the overall study: The collaborator samples originated in the United States, Italy and Spain and spanned the acute and convalescent phases of COVID-19. The material from the prospective study consisted of cDNA or gDNA derived from T cells, B-cell-depleted T cells, or PBMCs. Subjects who had been exposed to COVID-19, were actively infected with it, or had recovered from it provided the deeply sampled blood TCRbeta repertoires that made up the dataset. The repertoires were released in a freely available public database intended as a resource for research on the immune response to SARS-CoV-2. The samples were drawn from the first 160 participants of the ongoing ImmuneRACE study and from 950 to 1,500 subjects provided by 6 global collaborators. A de-identified subject ID, COVID-19 status, age in years and sex were almost always included in the sample metadata. Where available, HLA class I and class II types were taken from metadata supplied by the sample provider and were not determined by assay-based typing. What the work shows at the level of the full study, not this receptor alone: Clinical and demographic metadata were provided uncurated, with the amount varying by source and participant.

The CDR3 contains 13 residues, cysteine and phenylalanine counted. Of the read, only the CDR3 DNA is kept; its 39 bases are in frame from base 1. The germline V gene specifies MDHEN as CDR1 and SYDVKM as CDR2. V ends up 8 bases short and J 8 bases short, with an unmatched junction base count of 6. TCRbeta CDR3 regions were amplified from genomic DNA by means of the immunoSEQ Assay, a bias-controlled multiplex PCR. For the original study's pipeline: Nucleated cell counts per sample were estimated from amplification of reference gene primers within the assay. To quantify the absolute abundance of each unique TCRbeta CDR3 rearrangement, sequence reads were collapsed and filtered. Productive Simpson clonality was computed per sample as the square root of Simpson's diversity index over productive rearrangements. TCRdb stores this immuneACCESS table with in-frame sequences only. Part of the clones is absent; in the studies checked, under half of the shortfall reflects unresolved V genes, and no reason is known for the rest. Clone size and V and J calls were adopted from that table, with D and trimming inferred from the DNA. This sample lists a few hundred thousand clones; roughly 91% were detected once. The ten largest make up approximately 3.7% of the sample.

Participants in the prospective study were enrolled through a virtual design, were aged about 18 to 90 years, and lived in 24 United States geographic areas. To assign participants to cohorts, the prospective study relied on clinical history that participants themselves reported in a screening survey and a study questionnaire. For ImmuneRACE Cohort 3, a participant was defined as recovered based on two consecutive negative NP/OP PCR tests, clearance by a healthcare professional, or resolution of symptoms. Mobile phlebotomists in the prospective study collected whole blood, serum and a nasopharyngeal or oropharyngeal swab from every participant. Additional blood draws and questionnaires over an approximately 2-month period could optionally be provided by prospective study participants. Before DNA extraction, prospective study blood samples were shipped either frozen or at room temperature.

This TCR came from a woman aged 30 to 39 who had recovered from COVID-19. The chain was built from TRBV28 and TRBJ1-4, and 9 junctional nucleotides match TRBD1. Sequencing input: PBMCs or T cells enriched from blood (not recorded which). The DNA sequence is TGTGCCAGCCGCCGGGACAGGGACGAAAAACTGTTTTTT. This gives the protein CASRRDRDEKLFF.